These 31 T cell receptor beta chains were all obtained from the same sample, sequenced in a study of shared clonotypes between healthy human individuals. The protocol was immunoSEQ multiplex PCR, while the TCRdb copy is restricted to in-frame clones and leaves out a portion. The data show 1.5 million to 2.5 million clones, about 94% seen once. Naive CD8 cells, CD45RO-negative and positively selected for CCR7, excluded terminally differentiated effector memory CD45RA+ cells. Material: naive CD8+ T cells sorted from blood. The receptors stem from a man between 18 and 29 years old in good health.

The chain couples TRBV4-1 to TRBJ2-7; either TRBD1 or TRBD2 may supply D (5 bases each). This CDR3 contains 13 residues. Germline-derived CDR1 and CDR2 are MGHRA and YSYEKL. Trimming removed 4 bases from V and 6 bases from J, with 13 bases in between. The chain's CDR3 is CASSPGTLVEQYF. Written as DNA, the CDR3 is TGCGCCAGCAGCCCAGGGACCCTCGTCGAGCAGTACTTC.

The chain joins TRBV5-1 to TRBJ1-2; possible D gene TRBD1, 5 bases. CDR3 length: 15 residues. Trimming stripped 4 bases from V and 1 base from J, with 14 bases between. Per germline, CDR1 SGHRS and CDR2 YFSETQ. CDR3 protein: CASSDFGRVNYGYTF. In DNA form, the CDR3 reads TGCGCCAGCAGCGATTTTGGCAGGGTTAACTATGGCTACACCTTC. Filled out from reference TRBV5-1 and TRBJ1-2, the complete variable domain reads KAGVTQTPRYLIKTRGQQVTLSCSPISGHRSVSWYQQTPGQGLQFLFEYFSETQRNKGNFPGRFSGRQFSNSRSEMNVSTLELGDSALYLCASSDFGRVNYGYTFGSGTRLTVV.

V gene TRBV10-3 combines with J gene TRBJ1-1, with D unresolved. The ends were cut back, 0 bases at V and 8 bases at J, with 10 bases in the middle. Germline lookup yields CDR1 ENHRY and CDR2 SYGVKD. The CDR3 runs 13 residues. This CDR3 is CAISESGPPEAFF. The CDR3 region has the DNA TGTGCCATCAGTGAGTCCGGGCCCCCAGAAGCTTTCTTT.

The chain recombines TRBV6-5 with TRBJ2-2; TRBD2 might be the D (5 bases). This CDR3 spans 15 amino acids. In germline, CDR1 is MNHEY, CDR2 SVGAGI. V shed 4 bases and J shed 1 base, with 10 bases lying between them. CDR3 in DNA: TGTGCCAGCAGTTGGCGGGCGGTGAACACCGGGGAGCTGTTTTTT. This encodes CASSWRAVNTGELFF.

This clone was picked up one time. V and J are TRBV4-3 and TRBJ2-4, with D tentatively TRBD2 (6 bases). Trimming left V 0 bases short and J 10 bases short, with 10 bases between. This CDR3 has 13 residues. CDR1 and CDR2 (germline): LGHNA, YSLEER. CDR3 coding DNA: TGCGCCAGCAGCCAAGATGGAGGGATAATTCAGTACTTC. It encodes CASSQDGGIIQYF.

CDR3 DNA: TGCGCCAGCTCTCCAGGCACAGGGGTCAATCAGCCCCAGCATTTT. Its protein is CASSPGTGVNQPQHF. The V and J genes are TRBV4-3 and TRBJ1-5, with 7 bases lining up with TRBD1. V shed 8 bases and J 3 bases; nucleotides not matched to a gene: 10. The length of the CDR3 is 15 residues. Germline assignment: CDR1 LGHNA and CDR2 YSLEER.

The chain uses TRBV6-1 and TRBJ2-1; possible D gene TRBD1, 6 bases. The CDR3 contains 17 residues. The germline V gene has CDR1 MNHNS and CDR2 SASEGT. Between the trimmed V and J ends, which lost 4 bases and 0 bases, there was a span of 16 bases. The CDR3: CASSGRDTLHSYNEQFF. The CDR3 DNA follows: TGTGCCAGCAGTGGCCGGGACACCTTACACTCCTACAATGAGCAGTTCTTC.

V is TRBV18 and J is TRBJ2-5, with 11 bases aligning to TRBD1. This CDR3 is built from 18 residues. CDR1 is KGHSH and CDR2 is LQKENI in the germline V gene. With V trimmed by 3 bases and J by 5 bases, 14 bases remained unmatched. The CDR3 reads CASSPIGGTGGLVETQYF. The CDR3 region has the DNA TGTGCCAGCTCACCGATCGGCGGGACAGGGGGATTGGTGGAGACCCAGTACTTC.

This sequence joins TRBV2 and TRBJ2-7; 8 bases map to TRBD1. In germline, CDR1 is SNHLY, CDR2 FYNNEI. The V segment lost 4 bases and the J segment 0 bases; nucleotides outside the gene matches: 2. The CDR3 extends over 14 amino acids. The chain's CDR3 is CASSGRGLSYEQYF. CDR3 DNA: TGTGCCAGCAGTGGCAGGGGGCTCTCCTACGAGCAGTACTTC.

The J gene is TRBJ2-2, the V gene TRBV4-3; D unclear. CDR3 length: 18 amino acids. CDR1 is LGHNA and CDR2 is YSLEER in the germline V gene. Deletions cut 4 bases from V and 2 bases from J, with 20 bases between. The CDR3 DNA reads TGCGCCAGCAGCCTTTCCTATTTCACGGGCCCTAACACCGGGGAGCTGTTTTTT. Amino acids: CASSLSYFTGPNTGELFF.

The chain recombines TRBV19 with TRBJ2-7, with 8 nucleotides matching TRBD1. The CDR3 covers 17 residues. The trim removed 4 bases at V and 4 bases at J, leaving 15 bases unmatched. Germline assignment: CDR1 LNHDA and CDR2 SQIVND (reference sequence). For the CDR3, the DNA is TGTGCCAGTAGTACTCGGGCAGGGGGCCTCTCGAAATACGAGCAGTACTTC. The encoded protein is CASSTRAGGLSKYEQYF. The full variable domain, its missing parts supplied by reference TRBV19 and TRBJ2-7, is DGGITQSPKYLFRKEGQNVTLSCEQNLNHDAMYWYRQDPGQGLRLIYYSQIVNDFQKGDIAEGYSVSREKKESFPLTVTSAQKNPTAFYLCASSTRAGGLSKYEQYFGPGTRLTVT.

This chain connects TRBV2 to TRBJ2-5; D call uncertain. The ends were cut back, 6 bases at V and 4 bases at J, with 18 bases in the middle. The CDR3 runs to 15 residues. CDR1 and CDR2 from the germline V gene are SNHLY and FYNNEI. The CDR3 loop reads CASSAPRQGSETQYF. The CDR3 region has the DNA TGTGCCAGCAGCGCACCCCGGCAAGGGTCAGAGACCCAGTACTTC.

This chain uses TRBV7-8 with TRBJ2-7; D might be TRBD2 (5 bases). CDR3 length: 16 residues. CDR1 is SGHVS, CDR2 FQNEAQ, per germline. The germline V and J ends were trimmed by 6 bases and 2 bases, with 20 bases remaining between them. The CDR3 region is CASRLTPSGYTYEQYF. The CDR3 region has the DNA TGTGCCAGCAGGCTTACCCCTTCGGGATACACCTACGAGCAGTACTTC.

Points on this clone: Other DNA sequences in this specimen translate into the identical CDR3. The chain carries TRBV4-3 and TRBJ2-1; D might be TRBD2 (5 bases). The germline V and J ends were trimmed by 0 bases and 0 bases, with 9 bases remaining between them. Germline lookup yields CDR1 LGHNA and CDR2 YSLEER. The CDR3 contains 16 residues. Here the CDR3 DNA reads TGCGCCAGCAGCCAAGATGCCGGAGGCTCCTACAATGAGCAGTTCTTC. It codes for CASSQDAGGSYNEQFF.

The chain recombines TRBV15 with TRBJ2-1, with D perhaps TRBD2 (5 bases). The CDR3 loop spans 17 amino acids. V was cut by 1 base and J by 1 base, with 14 bases left in between. The germline V gene has CDR1 LNHNV and CDR2 YYDKDF (reference sequence). CDR3 loop: CATSRGRGLTSYNEQFF. CDR3 DNA: TGTGCCACCAGCAGAGGAAGAGGACTCACGTCCTACAATGAGCAGTTCTTC.

CDR3 in DNA: TGTGCCAGCTCACGGGGGGCTGGGTACCAAGAGACCCAGTACTTC. It yields the protein CASSRGAGYQETQYF. The genes are TRBV18 and TRBJ2-5; perhaps D is TRBD1 or TRBD2 (6 bases each). The CDR3 contains 15 residues. Trimming took 4 bases from V and 0 from J, leaving 12 bases between them. Germline V lookup: CDR1 KGHSH, CDR2 LQKENI.

V gene TRBV12-5 combines with J gene TRBJ2-4; D is possibly TRBD1 (6 bases). From germline, CDR1 is LGHNT and CDR2 FRNRAP. CDR3 size: 14 residues. Trimming left V 7 bases short and J 0 bases short, with 10 bases between. The CDR3 loop is CASDAGEAKNIQYF. CDR3 sequence (DNA): TGTGCTAGTGACGCAGGGGAAGCCAAAAACATTCAGTACTTC.

The CDR3 here is CATSSSGELFF. The CDR3 coding sequence is TGTGCCACCAGCAGTTCCGGGGAGCTGTTTTTT. The rearrangement links TRBV15 to TRBJ2-2; D gene ambiguous. This CDR3 contains 11 residues. The germline V gene has CDR1 LNHNV and CDR2 YYDKDF (reference sequence). The ends were cut back, 3 bases at V and 6 bases at J, with 2 bases in the middle.

The chain combines TRBV27 with TRBJ1-1, with a possible D match to TRBD1 (6 bases). The germline V and J ends were trimmed by 4 bases and 5 bases, with 11 bases remaining between them. Looked up from germline, CDR1 is MNHEY and CDR2 is SMNVEV (reference sequence). The CDR3 length is 13 residues. The CDR3 DNA reads as TGTGCCAGCAGTTCAGGGGTCGGGACTGAAGCTTTCTTT. Its protein is CASSSGVGTEAFF.

The V and J genes are TRBV12-2 and TRBJ1-5. TRBV12-2 is shown as a pseudogene. This CDR3 contains 17 residues. The CDR3 DNA follows: TGTGCAAGTCGCTTAGCAACGGCAGAGACTAGCAATCAGCCCCAGCATTTT. Translation: CASRLATAETSNQPQHF.

The J gene is TRBJ2-3, the V gene TRBV7-2; 7 bases fit TRBD1. Trimming took 3 bases from V and 0 from J; bases not matched to a gene: 6. From germline, CDR1 is SGHTA and CDR2 FQGNSA. The CDR3 has 16 amino acids. CDR3 sequence reads: CASSFPQGSSTDTQYF. As DNA, the CDR3 is TGTGCCAGCAGCTTTCCACAGGGGAGTAGCACAGATACGCAGTATTTT.

The rearrangement links TRBV7-9 to TRBJ2-5; TRBD1 is a possible D gene (5 bases). Germline loops: CDR1 SEHNR, CDR2 FQNEAQ (reference sequence). The CDR3 has 13 amino acids. Trimming cost V 2 bases and J 6 bases, with 10 bases left between them. CDR3 in amino acids: CASSLSREQTQYF. In DNA form, the CDR3 reads TGTGCCAGCAGCTTATCCAGGGAACAGACCCAGTACTTC.

The chain carries TRBV4-1 and TRBJ2-4; D remains ambiguous. Trimming pared 0 bases from V and 5 bases from J, leaving 17 bases between. Germline V gives CDR1 MGHRA, CDR2 YSYEKL. CDR3 length: 17 amino acids. The CDR3 spells CASSQDLAFPPQNIQYF. The CDR3 DNA is TGCGCCAGCAGCCAAGATCTGGCGTTTCCCCCTCAAAACATTCAGTACTTC.

The chain is built from TRBV7-2 and TRBJ2-3; 10 bases match TRBD1. This CDR3 has 17 amino acids. Trimming took 2 bases from V and 4 from J; bases not matched to a gene: 9. In germline, CDR1 is SGHTA, CDR2 FQGNSA. Here the CDR3 reads CASSLLSGTGEADTQYF. The CDR3 nucleotides are TGTGCCAGCAGCTTACTCTCCGGGACAGGGGAAGCAGATACGCAGTATTTT.

Points on this clone: The sample carries other DNA sequences with the same CDR3. The CDR3 DNA sequence: TGTGCCAGCAGCTTAGCGGGAGGGCCGGGGAATGAGCAGTTCTTC. This codes for CASSLAGGPGNEQFF. This sequence joins TRBV7-2 and TRBJ2-1, with 7 positions matching TRBD2. The V gene's germline CDR1 is SGHTA and CDR2 FQGNSA. Trimming at V came to 0 bases and at J to 7 bases, leaving 6 bases not matched to a gene. CDR3 length: 15 amino acids.

V is TRBV6-6 and J is TRBJ2-5; D is undetermined. CDR1 is MNHNY and CDR2 is SVGAGI in the germline V gene (reference sequence). V was trimmed by 5 bases and J by 2 bases, leaving 18 bases between them. CDR3 size: 16 residues. The chain's CDR3 is CASSPGPLEAQETQYF. In nucleotides, the CDR3 is TGTGCCAGCAGTCCCGGGCCCCTAGAGGCACAAGAGACCCAGTACTTC.

CDR3 amino acids: CASSLASGGTDTQYF. The CDR3 DNA follows: TGTGCCAGCAGCTTAGCTAGCGGGGGGACAGATACGCAGTATTTT. This chain links TRBV13 with TRBJ2-3; 11 nucleotides line up with TRBD2. The V gene end was trimmed by 1 base and the J gene end by 3 bases; junction bases not matched to a gene: 0. The CDR3 covers 15 residues. CDR1 PRHDT and CDR2 FYEKMQ come from the germline V gene (reference sequence). The full variable domain, its missing parts supplied by reference TRBV13 and TRBJ2-3, is AAGVIQSPRHLIKEKRETATLKCYPIPRHDTVYWYQQGPGQDPQFLISFYEKMQSDKGSIPDRFSAQQFSDYHSELNMSSLELGDSALYFCASSLASGGTDTQYFGPGTRLTVL.

CDR3 protein: CASSLGGGEAYEQYF. DNA for the CDR3: TGTGCCAGCAGCTTAGGAGGAGGGGAAGCCTACGAGCAGTACTTC. The chain carries TRBV11-2 and TRBJ2-7; tentative D call: TRBD2 (6 bases). This CDR3 is built from 15 residues. The germline V gene encodes CDR1 SGHAT and CDR2 FQNNGV. V was clipped by 1 base and J by 2 bases, with 12 bases between them.

The V gene is TRBV7-9, the J gene TRBJ2-1; D may be TRBD2 (6 bases). This CDR3 spans 15 amino acids. The ends were cut back, 3 bases at V and 10 bases at J, with 19 bases in the middle. Per the germline V gene, CDR1 is SEHNR and CDR2 is FQNEAQ (reference sequence). The CDR3 sequence: CASSFEYGSGLEQFF. CDR3 coding DNA: TGTGCCAGCAGCTTTGAATATGGAAGCGGACTAGAGCAGTTCTTC.

Only one count was recorded for this clone. The CDR3 carries no conserved terminal phenylalanine or tryptophan, so it likely arises from a read error. No DNA is shown, since the ends of the CDR3 on it are uncertain; the CDR3 is the one TCRdb lists. The V call is TRBV21-1, the J call TRBJ2-7; the table's D call, TRBD1, was not checked against the DNA. TRBV21-1 is termed a pseudogene. Both ends counted, the CDR3 spans 12 residues. The CDR3 sequence: CARESTGTGLFS.

V is TRBV7-8 and J is TRBJ2-3; D remains ambiguous. The V end lost 7 bases, the J end lost 2 bases, and 19 bases lay between the germline ends. CDR1 SGHVS and CDR2 FQNEAQ come from the germline V gene. CDR3 size: 16 residues. In nucleotides, the CDR3 is TGTGCCAGCACCAACGGTTATAGAGATTACACAGATACGCAGTATTTT. Its protein is CASTNGYRDYTDTQYF.